The 23 T cell receptor beta chains given below trace back to one sample, sequenced in a study of blood T cell repertoires in COVID-19. Data came from immunoSEQ multiplex PCR; TCRdb stores just in-frame clones and leaves some out. The data hold roughly 210,000 clones, with less than 90% observed a single time. Specimen: peripheral blood. Source of these receptors: a man between 65 and 85 years old with acute or convalescent COVID-19.

The V call is TRBV10-3, the J call TRBJ2-2; 8 nucleotides line up with TRBD2. V was clipped by 3 bases and J by 6 bases; unmatched bases: 6. The CDR3 runs to 15 residues. Germline loops: CDR1 ENHRY, CDR2 SYGVKD. The CDR3 coding sequence is TGTGCCATCAGTGAAAATAGCGGGATGTCCGGGGAGCTGTTTTTT. Protein: CAISENSGMSGELFF.

The count of this clone is one. The V call is TRBV20-1, the J call TRBJ2-1, with a tentative D call TRBD1 (6 bases). The CDR3 contains 14 residues. The germline V and J ends were trimmed by 3 bases and 2 bases, with 11 bases remaining between them. Germline CDR1 is DFQATT and CDR2 is SNEGSKA (reference sequence). CDR3 in amino acids: CSASTGSPYNEQFF. DNA of the CDR3: TGCAGTGCTAGTACAGGGTCCCCCTACAATGAGCAGTTCTTC.

The CDR3, as DNA: TGTGCCAGCAGCTACGGGACAGGTAGCAATGAGCAGTTCTTC. Protein sequence: CASSYGTGSNEQFF. The V call is TRBV5-4, the J call TRBJ2-1; 8 bases map to TRBD1. CDR1 and CDR2 from the germline V gene are SGHNT and YYREEE (reference sequence). The CDR3 runs 14 residues. V lost 3 bases and J lost 6; bases outside the gene matches: 5. The full variable domain, completed using reference TRBV5-4 and TRBJ2-1, is ETGVTQSPTHLIKTRGQQVTLRCSSQSGHNTVSWYQQALGQGPQFIFQYYREEENGRGNFPPRFSGLQFPNYSSELNVNALELDDSALYLCASSYGTGSNEQFFGPGTRLTVL.

The J gene is TRBJ2-5, the V gene TRBV5-1; 8 bases map to TRBD1. Germline CDR1 and CDR2: SGHRS and YFSETQ. Trimming cost V 1 base and J 4 bases; bases outside gene matches: 9. CDR3 size: 16 residues. CDR3 in amino acids: CASSLNSRGTGETQYF. DNA of the CDR3: TGCGCCAGCAGCTTGAATTCAAGGGGGACAGGAGAGACCCAGTACTTC.

The rearrangement uses TRBV6-5 and TRBJ1-1; unclear D gene. V lost 6 bases and J lost 3, with 14 bases in between. The germline V gene has CDR1 MNHEY and CDR2 SVGAGI. The CDR3 loop spans 14 amino acids. The CDR3 is CASRSPSQYTEAFF. The CDR3 bases are TGTGCCAGCAGATCTCCTTCACAGTACACTGAAGCTTTCTTT.

The chain is built from TRBV25-1 and TRBJ1-2; TRBD1 matches at 11 bases. From germline, CDR1 is MGHDK and CDR2 SYGVNS. The trim removed 5 bases at V and 3 bases at J, leaving 14 bases unmatched. The CDR3 is made up of 18 amino acids. This chain's CDR3 is CASSSGLPGQGGYYGYTF. The CDR3 DNA sequence: TGTGCCAGCAGTTCAGGATTACCGGGACAGGGGGGGTACTATGGCTACACCTTC.

The gene calls are TRBV6-5 and TRBJ2-2; TRBD2 agrees at 7 bases. Germline V lookup: CDR1 MNHEY, CDR2 SVGAGI. Trimming removed 8 bases from V and 4 bases from J; junction bases left unmatched: 7. The CDR3 is made up of 14 amino acids. CDR3 residues: CASAGVQVTGELFF. The CDR3 DNA reads as TGTGCCAGCGCGGGGGTACAGGTCACCGGGGAGCTGTTTTTT.

The rearrangement links TRBV7-3 to TRBJ2-2; no clear D. Germline V CDR1 and CDR2: SGHTA, FQGTGA. This CDR3 comprises 13 residues. Trimming removed 2 bases at V and 5 bases at J, with 6 bases between. The CDR3 loop reads CASSLRGTGELFF. CDR3 in DNA: TGTGCCAGCAGCTTACGAGGAACCGGGGAGCTGTTTTTT.

The rearrangement uses TRBV28 and TRBJ2-7; the match to TRBD2 covers 10 bases. The V gene's germline CDR1 is MDHEN and CDR2 SYDVKM. J gave up 3 bases and V 6 bases, and 5 bases lay outside the gene matches. The CDR3 has 14 residues. The CDR3 DNA reads TGTGCCAGCAGGGCCGGGACTAGCGTCTACGAGCAGTACTTC. It is translated as CASRAGTSVYEQYF.

The chain employs TRBV5-6 and TRBJ1-6; D is uncertain. Trimming removed 0 bases at V and 5 bases at J, with 6 bases between. CDR1 and CDR2 from the germline V gene are SGHDT and YYEEEE. This CDR3 region has 14 residues. The CDR3 nucleotides read TGTGCCAGCAGCTTGGGACGGGATAATTCACCCCTCCACTTT. Its translation: CASSLGRDNSPLHF.

The rearrangement links TRBV2 to TRBJ2-1; D perhaps matches TRBD2 (6 bases). The V end lost 2 bases, the J end lost 4 bases, and 15 bases lay between the germline ends. Looked up from germline, CDR1 is SNHLY and CDR2 is FYNNEI. The CDR3 runs 16 residues. DNA of the CDR3: TGTGCCAGCAGTGAAAGATTTGGGAGGTCATACAATGAGCAGTTCTTC. Amino acids: CASSERFGRSYNEQFF.

V gene TRBV30 combines with J gene TRBJ1-1; 7 bases align to TRBD1. V lost 1 base to trimming and J lost 0 bases; unmatched junction nucleotides: 5. CDR3 size: 15 residues. The germline V gene encodes CDR1 GTSNPN and CDR2 SVGIG (reference sequence). CDR3 DNA: TGTGCCTGGAGTGACTTGACAGGGATGAACACTGAAGCTTTCTTT. Translation: CAWSDLTGMNTEAFF. The variable domain in full, with the rest retrieved from reference TRBV30 and TRBJ1-1, is SQTIHQWPATLVQPVGSPLSLECTVEGTSNPNLYWYRQAAGRGLQLLFYSVGIGQISSEVPQNLSASRPQDRQFILSSKKLLLSDSGFYLCAWSDLTGMNTEAFFGQGTRLTVV.

This chain uses TRBV3-1 (or the pseudogene TRBV3-2) with TRBJ1-1; D is ambiguous. V was pared by 3 bases and J by 2 bases, with 13 bases between. Germline CDR1 LGHDT, CDR2 YNNKEL (reference sequence). The CDR3 has 15 amino acids. The CDR3 loop is CASSHEQKPNTEAFF. CDR3 nucleotide sequence: TGTGCCAGCAGCCATGAACAGAAACCAAACACTGAAGCTTTCTTT.

The chain links TRBV7-3 to TRBJ2-2, with 8 nucleotides matching TRBD2. The CDR3 consists of 15 residues. Germline assignment: CDR1 SGHTA and CDR2 FQGTGA. V was clipped by 8 bases and J by 0 bases; unmatched bases: 5. DNA for the CDR3: TGTGCCAGCGCCCTAGCGGGCGCGAACACCGGGGAGCTGTTTTTT. It encodes CASALAGANTGELFF. The full variable domain, completed using reference TRBV7-3 and TRBJ2-2, is GAGVSQTPSNKVTEKGKYVELRCDPISGHTALYWYRQSLGQGPEFLIYFQGTGAADDSGLPNDRFFAVRPEGSVSTLKIQRTERGDSAVYLCASALAGANTGELFFGEGSRLTVL.

J is TRBJ1-2 and V is TRBV27; 8 nucleotides line up with TRBD1. Germline V gene lookup returns CDR1 MNHEY and CDR2 SMNVEV (reference sequence). The J segment lost 5 bases and the V segment lost 2 bases, leaving 4 bases of the junction unmatched. The CDR3 loop spans 14 amino acids. CDR3 region: CASSLSGTGYGYTF. The CDR3 coding sequence is TGTGCCAGCAGTTTAAGCGGGACAGGTTATGGCTACACCTTC.

The chain recombines TRBV28 with TRBJ2-3, with 9 positions matching TRBD1. The CDR3 extends over 16 amino acids. J gave up 4 bases and V 7 bases, and 12 bases lay outside the gene matches. Germline V CDR1 and CDR2: MDHEN, SYDVKM. CDR3 amino acids: CASNTQGAGYADTQYF. CDR3 nucleotides: TGTGCCAGCAATACACAGGGGGCGGGTTATGCAGATACGCAGTATTTT.

This chain joins TRBV19 and TRBJ1-3; D gene unclear. The CDR3 consists of 14 residues. CDR1 is LNHDA and CDR2 is SQIVND in the germline V gene (reference sequence). V lost 5 bases to trimming and J lost 0 bases, with 8 bases between them. CDR3 protein: CASSPTFSGNTIYF. CDR3 DNA: TGTGCCAGTAGTCCGACTTTCTCTGGAAACACCATATATTTT.

This chain connects TRBV27 to TRBJ2-1; 8 bases map to TRBD1. Germline CDR1 is MNHEY and CDR2 is SMNVEV (reference sequence). The CDR3 spans 16 residues. Trimming cost V 4 bases and J 0 bases; bases outside gene matches: 5. The CDR3 reads CASSSYGTGSYNEQFF. The CDR3, as DNA: TGTGCCAGCAGTTCATACGGGACAGGCTCCTACAATGAGCAGTTCTTC.

The genes are TRBV6-2 or TRBV6-3 and TRBJ2-2, with 15 bases that match TRBD2. This CDR3 is built from 19 residues. Looked up from germline, CDR1 is MNHEY and CDR2 is SVGEGT. Trimming took 2 bases from V and 5 from J; bases not matched to a gene: 9. The CDR3 region has the DNA TGTGCCAGCAGTTACCGAGGTGGACTAGCGGGAGGGACAACCGGGGAGCTGTTTTTT. It specifies CASSYRGGLAGGTTGELFF.

This sequence joins TRBV19 and TRBJ2-3, with 8 bases identical to TRBD1. The CDR3 length is 15 residues. CDR1 is LNHDA, CDR2 SQIVND, per germline (reference sequence). V was pared by 6 bases and J by 0 bases, with 5 bases of the junction left unmatched. The CDR3 protein is CASRSRTGSTDTQYF. The CDR3 region has the DNA TGTGCCAGTAGGAGTAGGACAGGGAGCACAGATACGCAGTATTTT.

The table lists this clone with a count of one. This sequence joins TRBV6-6 and TRBJ1-1; weak D call: TRBD1 (5 bases). V was cut by 6 bases and J by 0 bases, with 11 bases left in between. CDR3 length equals 14 residues. CDR1 is MNHNY, CDR2 SVGAGI, per germline (reference sequence). CDR3 loop: CASRTTVMNTEAFF. Here the CDR3 DNA reads TGTGCCAGCAGAACGACAGTCATGAACACTGAAGCTTTCTTT.

V is TRBV2 and J is TRBJ1-3; 9 bases line up with TRBD1. The CDR3 sequence is 16 residues long. Germline V CDR1 and CDR2: SNHLY, FYNNEI. V was pared by 2 bases and J by 2 bases, with 4 bases of the junction left unmatched. In DNA form, the CDR3 reads TGTGCCAGCAGTGAATCGGGACAGGGAACTGGAAACACCATATATTTT. Encoded protein: CASSESGQGTGNTIYF.

The chain joins TRBV5-4 to TRBJ2-2, with 7 nucleotides matching TRBD1. Germline V gene sequence: CDR1 SGHNT, CDR2 YYREEE (reference sequence). V shed 2 bases and J 5 bases; nucleotides not matched to a gene: 12. CDR3 size: 17 residues. The CDR3 bases are TGTGCCAGCAGCTTTAAAGGGGGCGTCATTAATACCGGGGAGCTGTTTTTT. Translating it yields CASSFKGGVINTGELFF.